This T cell receptor beta chain was recovered during a study of beta chain features in type 1 diabetes. A CD45RO/CCR7/CD25/CD127/CD95/CD27 panel sorted naive, central memory, regulatory and stem cell-like memory CD4+ cells. Every sorted population was more than 95% pure. A word on this clone: The target antigen is unknown.

Trimming at V came to 4 bases and at J to 4 bases, leaving 8 bases not matched to a gene. The CDR3 sequence is 15 residues long. Germline V gene lookup returns CDR1 MDHEN and CDR2 SYDVKM. Whole-study results and caveats: The study found moderately but significantly shorter TCRB CDR3s in all four CD4+ subsets of Type 1 diabetes patients. For type 1 diabetes patients, VDJ junctions showed fewer insertions and more deletions. A cDNA-based sequencing approach could over-represent cells with high TCR expression.

As every portion of the isolated RNA was reverse transcribed, the sequencing read expressed TCRB transcripts. Sequencing used immunoSEQ multiplex PCR; TCRdb keeps in-frame clones, though not all of them. Altogether 95,000 to 150,000 clones are present, 17% being singletons, with the ten largest covering roughly 2.6%. This clonotype was sampled from a man aged 18 to 29 with type 1 diabetes. The chain employs TRBV28 and TRBJ2-5; 8 nucleotides align to TRBD2. Sequencing was done on a sample of central memory CD4+ T cells from blood. The CDR3 loop reads CASSSLGLEGETQYF. The CDR3 DNA reads as TGTGCCAGCAGTTCCCTGGGACTAGAGGGAGAGACCCAGTACTTC. Filled out from reference TRBV28 and TRBJ2-5, the complete variable domain reads DVKVTQSSRYLVKRTGEKVFLECVQDMDHENMFWYRQDPGLGLRLIYFSYDVKMKEKGDIPEGYSVSREKKERFSLILESASTNQTSMYLCASSSLGLEGETQYFGPGTRLLVL.